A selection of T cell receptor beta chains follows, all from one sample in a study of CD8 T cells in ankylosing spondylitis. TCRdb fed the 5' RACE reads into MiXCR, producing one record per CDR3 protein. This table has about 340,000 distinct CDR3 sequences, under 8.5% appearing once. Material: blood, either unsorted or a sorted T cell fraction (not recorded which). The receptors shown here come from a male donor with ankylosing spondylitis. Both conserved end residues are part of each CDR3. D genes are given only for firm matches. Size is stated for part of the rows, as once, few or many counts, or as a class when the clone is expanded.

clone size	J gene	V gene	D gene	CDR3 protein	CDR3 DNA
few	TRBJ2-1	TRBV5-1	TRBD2	CASSLDTGGSYYEQFF	TGCGCCAGCAGCTTGGACACCGGCGGGAGTTATTATGAGCAGTTCTTC
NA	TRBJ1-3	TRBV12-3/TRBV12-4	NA	CASSGGWSSGNTIYF	TGTGCCAGCAGTGGGGGGTGGAGCTCTGGAAACACCATATATTTT
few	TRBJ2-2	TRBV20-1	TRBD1	CSASTSQGADTGELFF	TGCAGTGCTTCCACCTCCCAGGGGGCGGACACCGGGGAGCTGTTTTTT
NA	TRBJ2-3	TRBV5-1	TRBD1	CASRPQGNPTDTQYF	TGCGCCAGCAGGCCACAGGGGAACCCCACAGATACGCAGTATTTT
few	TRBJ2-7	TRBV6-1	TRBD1	CASSEGTASFYEQYF	TGTGCCAGCAGTGAGGGGACAGCTAGCTTCTACGAGCAGTACTTC
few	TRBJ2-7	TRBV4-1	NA	CASSQVGNEQYF	TGCGCCAGCAGCCAAGTCGGCAACGAGCAGTACTTC
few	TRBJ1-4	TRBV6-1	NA	CASETVIGEKLFF	TGTGCCAGTGAGACGGTAATTGGCGAAAAACTGTTTTTT
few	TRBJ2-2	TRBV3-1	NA	CASSPGQPTGELFF	TGTGCCAGCAGCCCTGGACAGCCCACCGGGGAGCTGTTTTTT
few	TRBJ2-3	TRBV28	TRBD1	CASRDRKGTDTQYF	TGTGCCAGCAGGGACAGGAAAGGCACAGATACGCAGTATTTT
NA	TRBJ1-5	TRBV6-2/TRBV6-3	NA	CASSYSRQGPSHF	TGTGCCAGCAGTTACTCGCGGCAGGGACCTTCGCATTTT
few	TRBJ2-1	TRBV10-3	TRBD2	CATGLAGGDYNEQFF	TGTGCCACAGGACTAGCGGGAGGCGATTACAATGAGCAGTTCTTC
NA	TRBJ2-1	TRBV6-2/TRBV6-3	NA	CASKLRETTLHNEQFF	TGTGCCAGCAAGTTGCGGGAAACGACTCTGCACAATGAGCAGTTCTTC
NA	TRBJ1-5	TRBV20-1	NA	CSARWAGVNQPQHF	TGCAGTGCTAGATGGGCAGGGGTTAATCAGCCCCAGCATTTT
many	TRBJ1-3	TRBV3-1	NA	CASSQGHRSGNTIYF	TGTGCCAGCAGCCAAGGGCACCGCTCTGGAAACACCATATATTTT
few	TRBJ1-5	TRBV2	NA	CASTGKLGDINQPQHF	TGTGCCAGCACCGGAAAACTGGGTGATATCAATCAGCCCCAGCATTTT
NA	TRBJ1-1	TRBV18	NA	CASSPAGARNTEAFF	TGTGCCAGCTCACCGGCAGGGGCGAGGAACACTGAAGCTTTCTTT
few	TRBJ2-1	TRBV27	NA	CASSRDGYEQFF	TGTGCCAGCAGCCGGGATGGGTATGAGCAGTTCTTC
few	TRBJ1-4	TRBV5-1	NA	CASSFRAGDEKLFF	TGCGCCAGCAGCTTCCGGGCAGGGGATGAAAAACTGTTTTTT
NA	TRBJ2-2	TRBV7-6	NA	CPEGGGRNTGELFF	TGTCCAGAGGGGGGGGGACGAAACACCGGGGAGCTGTTTTTT
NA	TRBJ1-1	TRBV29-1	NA	CSVEQSDTEAFF	TGCAGCGTTGAACAGTCAGACACTGAAGCTTTCTTT
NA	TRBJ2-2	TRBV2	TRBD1	CAGHRGRNTGELFF	TGTGCCGGACACAGGGGGAGGAACACCGGGGAGCTGTTTTTT
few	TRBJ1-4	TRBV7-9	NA	CASSLMAGGEKLFF	TGTGCCAGCAGCTTAATGGCGGGTGGTGAAAAACTGTTTTTT
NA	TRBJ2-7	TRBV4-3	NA	CASSQISVGEQYF	TGCGCCAGCAGCCAGATAAGTGTTGGCGAGCAGTACTTC
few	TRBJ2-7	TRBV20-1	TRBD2	CSARSPGLAGVYEQYF	TGCAGTGCTAGATCCCCGGGACTAGCGGGAGTGTACGAGCAGTACTTC
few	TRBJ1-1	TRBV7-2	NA	CASSLGGSMNTEAFF	TGTGCCAGCAGCTTAGGTGGCTCCATGAACACTGAAGCTTTCTTT
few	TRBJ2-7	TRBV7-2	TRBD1	CASSQRTGGFYEQYF	TGTGCCAGCAGCCAGAGGACAGGGGGCTTCTACGAGCAGTACTTC
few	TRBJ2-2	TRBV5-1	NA	CASSLGNANTGELFF	TGCGCCAGCAGCTTGGGCAACGCGAACACCGGGGAGCTGTTTTTT
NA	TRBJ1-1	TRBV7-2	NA	CASSFLGAGVWGRAFF	TGTGCCAGCAGCTTTCTCGGGGCTGGTGTCTGGGGTCGCGCTTTCTTT
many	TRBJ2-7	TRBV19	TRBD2	CASRTTGTSYEQYF	TGTGCCAGTAGAACAACCGGGACTAGCTACGAGCAGTACTTC
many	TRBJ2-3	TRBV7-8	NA	CASSLVRPTRDTQYF	TGTGCCAGCAGCCTAGTCAGACCCACGAGGGATACGCAGTATTTT
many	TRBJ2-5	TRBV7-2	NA	CASSLAPGGETQYF	TGTGCCAGCAGCTTAGCCCCCGGGGGAGAGACCCAGTACTTC
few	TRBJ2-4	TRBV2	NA	CASSEWVTKNIQYF	TGTGCCAGCAGTGAGTGGGTAACCAAAAACATTCAGTACTTC
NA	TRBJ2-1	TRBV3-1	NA	CASSQRASSYNEQFF	TGTGCCAGCAGCCAGAGGGCCTCTTCCTACAATGAGCAGTTCTTC
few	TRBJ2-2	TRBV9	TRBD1	CASSPLLPGQGAGELFF	TGTGCCAGCAGCCCTCTGCTGCCGGGACAGGGGGCCGGGGAGCTGTTTTTT
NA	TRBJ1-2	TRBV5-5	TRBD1	CASSSQGASYGYTF	TGTGCCAGCAGCTCCCAGGGGGCGTCCTATGGCTACACCTTC
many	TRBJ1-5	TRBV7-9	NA	CASSIDSNQPQHF	TGTGCCAGCAGCATCGACAGTAATCAGCCCCAGCATTTT
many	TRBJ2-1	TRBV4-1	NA	CASSRQEKREQFF	TGCGCCAGCAGCCGGCAAGAAAAGAGAGAGCAGTTCTTC
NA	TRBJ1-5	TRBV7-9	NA	CASSLGWGNQPQHF	TGTGCCAGCAGCCTAGGCTGGGGCAATCAGCCCCAGCATTTT
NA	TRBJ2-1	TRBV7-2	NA	CASSSSTRALDEQFF	TGTGCCAGCAGCTCCTCGACTAGGGCGTTGGATGAGCAGTTCTTC
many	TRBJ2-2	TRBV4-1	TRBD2	CASSRRLAGVANTGELFF	TGCGCCAGCAGCCGTAGACTAGCGGGAGTTGCGAACACCGGGGAGCTGTTTTTT
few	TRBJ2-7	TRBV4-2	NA	CASSQAPGLSYEQYF	TGTGCCAGCAGCCAAGCCCCCGGACTCTCCTACGAGCAGTACTTC
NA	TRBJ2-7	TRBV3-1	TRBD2	CASSQEGGRSYEQYF	TGTGCCAGCAGCCAAGAGGGCGGGAGGTCCTACGAGCAGTACTTC
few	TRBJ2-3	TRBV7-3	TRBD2	CASSPSGTLDTQYF	TGTGCCAGCAGCCCTAGCGGGACCTTAGATACGCAGTATTTT
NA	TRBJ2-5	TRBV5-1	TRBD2	CASSLDPLAGPQETQYF	TGCGCCAGCAGCTTGGACCCACTAGCGGGACCTCAAGAGACCCAGTACTTC
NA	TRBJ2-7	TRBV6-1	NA	CASSEVETASVEQYF	TGTGCCAGCAGTGAAGTGGAGACAGCCTCCGTCGAGCAGTACTTC
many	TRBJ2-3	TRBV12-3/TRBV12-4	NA	CASSELMGAVDTQYF	TGTGCCAGCAGTGAACTAATGGGAGCAGTAGATACGCAGTATTTT
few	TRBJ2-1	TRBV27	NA	CASSLHLRENEQFF	TGTGCCAGCAGTCTTCACCTCAGGGAAAATGAGCAGTTCTTC
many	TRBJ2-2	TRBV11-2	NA	CASSPAVTGELFF	TGTGCCAGCAGCCCAGCGGTAACCGGGGAGCTGTTTTTT
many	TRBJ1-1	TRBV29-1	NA	CSVVRNVNTEAFF	TGCAGCGTTGTAAGGAATGTGAACACTGAAGCTTTCTTT
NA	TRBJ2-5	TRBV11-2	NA	CASSSMTGWQETQYF	TGTGCCAGCAGCTCCATGACCGGGTGGCAAGAGACCCAGTACTTC